One T cell receptor beta chain is described in this entry. Assay: immunoSEQ multiplex PCR; the TCRdb copy retains only in-frame clones and omits some. The table shows about 2.4 million clones, with about 92% occurring only once. The data were obtained in a study of shared clonotypes between healthy human individuals. The germline V gene has CDR1 PRHDT and CDR2 FYEKMQ (reference sequence). With V trimmed by 7 bases and J by 0 bases, 8 bases remained unmatched. The CDR3 has 17 residues. The rearrangement links TRBV13 to TRBJ1-4; 10 bases fit TRBD1. The source is a man in his late teens or twenties in good health. The specimen sequenced was naive CD4+ T cells sorted from blood. Subset in this sample: CD45RA+ positively selected. CDR3 region: CASKGDRGTATNEKLFF. The CDR3 nucleotides are TGTGCCAGCAAGGGGGACAGGGGAACGGCAACTAATGAAAAACTGTTTTTT.